This T cell receptor (beta chain) originates from a study of tissue T cells after allogeneic stem cell transplantation. Broader study findings: Tissue-detected TCR repertoire was only partly captured by blood and spleen T cells. Motif-based clustering found tissue-specific repertoire signatures shared across patients, though few clones were shared.

The assay was immunoSEQ multiplex PCR, and TCRdb's table has in-frame clones only and misses some. The sample has some 17,000 clones; just over 70% are singletons. The V gene end was trimmed by 4 bases and the J gene end by 3 bases; junction bases not matched to a gene: 2. Germline V gene data show CDR1 as FNHDT and CDR2 as SITEND (reference sequence). The CDR3 contains 13 residues. Comments on this clone: Its antigen is not known. Genes and germline come from the mouse. The read terminates 1 residue ahead of where the CDR3 ends, so the germline J gene completes it.

The material sequenced was spleen. This receptor was taken from a female BALB/c mouse in good health. The mouse line has the MHC haplotype H2-d. This sequence joins TRBV19 and TRBJ2-5, with TRBD1 matching 7 bases. CDR3 sequence reads: CASSGDRQDTQYF. The CDR3 bases that were read are TGTGCCAGCAGTGGGGACAGACAAGACACCCAGTAC.